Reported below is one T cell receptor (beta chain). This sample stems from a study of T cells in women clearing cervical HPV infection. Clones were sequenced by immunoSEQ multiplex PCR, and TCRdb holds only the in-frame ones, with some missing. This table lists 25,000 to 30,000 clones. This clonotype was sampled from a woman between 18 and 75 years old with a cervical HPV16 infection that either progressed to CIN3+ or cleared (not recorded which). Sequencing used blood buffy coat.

The CDR3 bases that were read are TGTGCCAGCAGCCCAGGGAGCTCTGGGGCCAACGTC. As protein: CASSPGSSGANV. The full-length CDR3 reads as CASSPGSSGANVLTF. The chain couples TRBV11-2 to TRBJ2-6; D may correspond to TRBD1 or TRBD2 (5 bases each). The sequenced fragment ends 3 residues before the CDR3 boundary, so the rest is inferred from the germline J gene. CDR3 size: 15 residues. Germline V gene sequence: CDR1 SGHAT, CDR2 FQNNGV. V shed 5 bases and J shed 0 bases, with 8 bases lying between them. Full variable domain (missing parts from reference TRBV11-2 and TRBJ2-6): EAGVAQSPRYKIIEKRQSVAFWCNPISGHATLYWYQQILGQGPKLLIQFQNNGVVDDSQLPKDRFSAERLKGVDSTLKIQPAKLEDSAVYLCASSPGSSGANVLTFGAGSRLTVL.